This T cell receptor beta chain was retrieved from a study of early T cells in non-severe SARS-CoV-2 infection. Individual cDNA molecules were tagged with unique molecular identifiers, the study reported. One entry per CDR3 protein results from TCRdb running MiXCR on the 5' RACE reads. The repertoire holds 50,000 to 65,000 distinct CDR3 sequences, around 12% seen once, with roughly 1.4% in the top ten. The CDR3 covers 15 residues. After removal of 5 bases from V and 5 bases from J, the junction contained 3 bases not matched to a gene. Per the germline V gene, CDR1 is LNHDA and CDR2 is SQIVND (reference sequence). This clonotype was seen ten or more times.

This sequence joins TRBV19 and TRBJ2-5; 15 nucleotides line up with TRBD2. Sequenced sample: whole blood. The sequence was obtained from an adult who was a healthcare worker with PCR-confirmed SARS-CoV-2 infection or an uninfected control (not recorded which). The CDR3 DNA follows: TGTGCCAGTAGTGGGACTAGCGGGGGGCCTGAGACCCAGTACTTC. Translated, it gives CASSGTSGGPETQYF.